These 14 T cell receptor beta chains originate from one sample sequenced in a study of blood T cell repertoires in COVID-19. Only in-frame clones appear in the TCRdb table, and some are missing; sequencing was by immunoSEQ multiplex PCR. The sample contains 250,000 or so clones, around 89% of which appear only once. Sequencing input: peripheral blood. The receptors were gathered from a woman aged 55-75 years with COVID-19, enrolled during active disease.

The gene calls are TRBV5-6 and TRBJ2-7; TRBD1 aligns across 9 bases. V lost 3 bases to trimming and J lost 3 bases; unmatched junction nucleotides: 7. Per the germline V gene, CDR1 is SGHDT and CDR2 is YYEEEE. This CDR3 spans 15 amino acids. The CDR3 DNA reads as TGTGCCAGCAGCTCCAGGACAGGGGAGTACTACGAGCAGTACTTC. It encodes CASSSRTGEYYEQYF. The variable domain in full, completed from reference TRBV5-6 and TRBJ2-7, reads DAGVTQSPTHLIKTRGQQVTLRCSPKSGHDTVSWYQQALGQGPQFIFQYYEEEERQRGNFPDRFSGHQFPNYSSELNVNALLLGDSALYLCASSSRTGEYYEQYFGPGTRLTVT.

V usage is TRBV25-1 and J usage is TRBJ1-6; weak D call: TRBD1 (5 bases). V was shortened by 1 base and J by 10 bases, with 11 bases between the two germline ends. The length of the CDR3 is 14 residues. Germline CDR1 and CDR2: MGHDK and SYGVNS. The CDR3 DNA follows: TGTGCCAGCAGTGAATCAGGGTCTTTGTCACCCCTCCACTTT. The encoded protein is CASSESGSLSPLHF.

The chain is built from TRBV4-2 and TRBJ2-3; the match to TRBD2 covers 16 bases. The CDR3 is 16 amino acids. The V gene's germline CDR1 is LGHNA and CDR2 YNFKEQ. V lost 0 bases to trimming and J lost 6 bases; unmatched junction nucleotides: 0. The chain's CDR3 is CASSQEGLAGGDTQYF. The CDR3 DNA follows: TGTGCCAGCAGCCAAGAGGGACTAGCGGGGGGGGATACGCAGTATTTT.

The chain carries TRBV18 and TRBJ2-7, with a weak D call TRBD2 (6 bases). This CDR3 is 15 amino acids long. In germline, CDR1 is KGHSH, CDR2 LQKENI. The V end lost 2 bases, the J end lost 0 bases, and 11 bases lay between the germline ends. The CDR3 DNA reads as TGTGCCAGCTCACCAGGGACTTCGAACTCCTACGAGCAGTACTTC. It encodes CASSPGTSNSYEQYF. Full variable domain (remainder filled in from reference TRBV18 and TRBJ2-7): NAGVMQNPRHLVRRRGQEARLRCSPMKGHSHVYWYRQLPEEGLKFMVYLQKENIIDESGMPKERFSAEFPKEGPSILRIQQVVRGDSAAYFCASSPGTSNSYEQYFGPGTRLTVT.

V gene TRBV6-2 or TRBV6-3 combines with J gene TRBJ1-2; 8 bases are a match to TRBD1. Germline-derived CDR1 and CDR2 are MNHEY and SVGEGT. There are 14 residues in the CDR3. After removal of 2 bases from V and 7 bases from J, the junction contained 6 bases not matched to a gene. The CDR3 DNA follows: TGTGCCAGCAGTTACCATGGACAGGGTGGTGGCTACACCTTC. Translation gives CASSYHGQGGGYTF.

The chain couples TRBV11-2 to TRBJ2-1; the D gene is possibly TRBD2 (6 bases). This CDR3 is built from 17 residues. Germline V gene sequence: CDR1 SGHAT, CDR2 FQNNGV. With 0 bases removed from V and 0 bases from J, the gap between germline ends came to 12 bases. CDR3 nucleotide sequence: TGTGCCAGCAGCTTAGATCGTGGGGGACTCTCCTACAATGAGCAGTTCTTC. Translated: CASSLDRGGLSYNEQFF.

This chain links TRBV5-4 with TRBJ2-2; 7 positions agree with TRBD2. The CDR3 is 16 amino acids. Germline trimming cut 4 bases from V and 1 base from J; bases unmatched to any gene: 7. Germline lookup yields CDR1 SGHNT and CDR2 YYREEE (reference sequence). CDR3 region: CASSPGQRGNTGELFF. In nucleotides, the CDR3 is TGTGCCAGCAGCCCGGGCCAGCGGGGGAACACCGGGGAGCTGTTTTTT.

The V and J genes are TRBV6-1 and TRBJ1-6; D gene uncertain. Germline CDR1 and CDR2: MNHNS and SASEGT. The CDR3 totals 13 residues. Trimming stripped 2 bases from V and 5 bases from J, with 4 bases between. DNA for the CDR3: TGTGCCAGCAGTGAAATTAATAATTCACCCCTCCACTTT. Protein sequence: CASSEINNSPLHF.

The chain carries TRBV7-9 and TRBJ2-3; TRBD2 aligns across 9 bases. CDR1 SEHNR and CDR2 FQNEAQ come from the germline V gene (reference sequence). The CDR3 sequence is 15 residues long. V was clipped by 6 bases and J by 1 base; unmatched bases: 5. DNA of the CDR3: TGTGCCAGCAGTCAGGCTAGCGGGGGCACAGATACGCAGTATTTT. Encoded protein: CASSQASGGTDTQYF. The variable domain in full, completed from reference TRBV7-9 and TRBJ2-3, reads DTGVSQNPRHKITKRGQNVTFRCDPISEHNRLYWYRQTLGQGPEFLTYFQNEAQLEKSRLLSDRFSAERPKGSFSTLEIQRTEQGDSAMYLCASSQASGGTDTQYFGPGTRLTVL.

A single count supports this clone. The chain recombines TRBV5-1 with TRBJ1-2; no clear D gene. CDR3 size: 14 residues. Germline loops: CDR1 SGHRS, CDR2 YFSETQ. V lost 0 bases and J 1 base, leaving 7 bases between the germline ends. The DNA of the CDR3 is TGCGCCAGCAGCTTGGAGAGCTTTAACTATGGCTACACCTTC. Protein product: CASSLESFNYGYTF.

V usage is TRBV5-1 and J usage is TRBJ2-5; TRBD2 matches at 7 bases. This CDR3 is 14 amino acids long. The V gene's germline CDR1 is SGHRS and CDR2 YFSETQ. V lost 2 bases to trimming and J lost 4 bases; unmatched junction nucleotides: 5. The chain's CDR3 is CASSLSGGLETQYF. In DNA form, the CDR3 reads TGCGCCAGCAGCTTATCGGGGGGACTAGAGACCCAGTACTTC.

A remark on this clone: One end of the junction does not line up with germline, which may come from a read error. The CDR3 here is CASSQIGRAGLNF. The CDR3 DNA follows: TGTGCCAGCAGCCAAATTGGCAGGGCAGGTCTGAACTTC. The V call is TRBV7-2, the J call TRBJ2-7; D might be TRBD1 (5 bases). Germline-derived CDR1 and CDR2 are SGHTA and FQGNSA. The CDR3 consists of 13 residues.

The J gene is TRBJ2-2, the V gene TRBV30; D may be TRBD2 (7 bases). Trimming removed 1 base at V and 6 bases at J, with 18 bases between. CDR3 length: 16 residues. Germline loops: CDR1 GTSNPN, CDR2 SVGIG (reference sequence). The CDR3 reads CAWSALGGGRPGELFF. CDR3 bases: TGTGCCTGGAGTGCCTTGGGGGGGGGCCGACCCGGGGAGCTGTTTTTT.

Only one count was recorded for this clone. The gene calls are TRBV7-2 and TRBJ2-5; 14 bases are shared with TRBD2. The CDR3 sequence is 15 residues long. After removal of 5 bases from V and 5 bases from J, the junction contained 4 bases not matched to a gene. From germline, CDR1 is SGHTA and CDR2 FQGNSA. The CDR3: CASSRGLAGGETQYF. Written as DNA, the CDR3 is TGTGCCAGCAGCCGTGGACTAGCGGGAGGCGAGACCCAGTACTTC.